The T cell receptor beta chain under discussion was sequenced for a study of blood T cell repertoires in COVID-19. Overall study: From T cells, B-cell-depleted T cells, or PBMCs came the material, which was cDNA or gDNA.

Recovery meant two consecutive negative NP/OP PCR tests, professional clearance, or resolved symptoms. Original analysis: Estimates of nucleated cell counts were drawn from the amplification of reference gene primers. Only in-frame clones appear in the TCRdb table, and some are missing; sequencing was by immunoSEQ multiplex PCR. The V and J calls and clone size are taken from that table; D and trimming were inferred from the DNA. The repertoire holds about 470,000 clones, with roughly 87% as singletons. This CDR3 region has 13 residues. Unmatched junction bases numbered 4, after V lost 5 bases and J lost 4 bases.

The chain has TRBV12-3 or TRBV12-4 and TRBJ1-2; 7 bases match TRBD1. This TCR came from a woman aged 18 to 35 who had recovered from COVID-19. Sample: PBMCs or T cells enriched from blood (not recorded which). The CDR3 DNA reads TGTGCCAGCAGTAGGACAGGTAGCTATGGCTACACCTTC. This gives the protein CASSRTGSYGYTF.